The next 19 T cell receptor beta chains were all read from a single sample in a study of T cells in Graves' hyperthyroidism and ophthalmopathy. What was amplified from RNA transcripts were TCR beta CDR3 regions. With the HTBI primer set, the TCR CDR3 went through a first round of RT-PCR. TCRdb independently ran MiXCR on the multiplex PCR reads; one entry per CDR3 protein. Of approximately 480,000 distinct CDR3 sequences listed, less than 25% are singletons. Sequenced: blood. The receptors derive from a man in his late teens or twenties with Graves' hyperthyroidism.

This clonotype appeared many times. The V and J genes are TRBV5-6 and TRBJ1-2, with 8 nucleotides matching TRBD1. V dropped 7 bases and J dropped 11; count of bases not matched to a gene: 13. The CDR3 runs 13 residues. Germline CDR1 and CDR2: SGHDT and YYEEEE. In DNA, the CDR3 is TGTGCCAGCGGGCCGACAGGGGACTTAGGTTACACCTTC. This translates into CASGPTGDLGYTF.

The rearrangement links TRBV27 to TRBJ2-7, with D perhaps being TRBD1 or TRBD2 (5 bases each). Germline V gives CDR1 MNHEY, CDR2 SMNVEV (reference sequence). V lost 4 bases, J lost 4 bases, and 14 bases lay in between. The CDR3 contains 14 residues. The CDR3 is CASSSSVGPYEQYF. The DNA for the CDR3 is TGTGCCAGCAGTTCCTCGGTGGGACCTTACGAGCAGTACTTC.

This clonotype was seen only a few times. The chain carries TRBV6-5 and TRBJ1-1; D perhaps matches TRBD1 (5 bases). Germline assignment: CDR1 MNHEY and CDR2 SVGAGI. V dropped 1 base and J dropped 7 bases, with 22 bases sitting between them. This CDR3 comprises 17 residues. CDR3 in amino acids: CASSYWKGTPSPGEAFF. DNA of the CDR3: TGTGCCAGCAGTTACTGGAAAGGGACTCCATCCCCCGGTGAAGCTTTCTTT.

This clonotype was counted many times. This chain connects TRBV5-1 to TRBJ2-5; TRBD1 might be the D (5 bases). V gave up 2 bases and J gave up 4 bases, with 12 bases separating them. CDR3 size: 14 residues. Germline V gene sequence: CDR1 SGHRS, CDR2 YFSETQ. The CDR3 sequence is CASSFRETGETQYF. CDR3 DNA: TGCGCCAGCAGCTTCAGGGAAACGGGAGAGACCCAGTACTTC.

Many counts were recorded for this clonotype. The chain joins TRBV28 to TRBJ2-7; possibly TRBD1 for D (6 bases). Trimming pared 3 bases from V and 1 base from J, leaving 13 bases between. The CDR3 contains 15 residues. Germline CDR1 is MDHEN and CDR2 is SYDVKM. CDR3 loop: CASSLPDGQSYEQYF. The CDR3 bases are TGTGCCAGCAGTTTGCCCGACGGACAGTCCTACGAGCAGTACTTC.

This clonotype showed up many times. This rearrangement joins TRBV4-2 to TRBJ1-5; 7 bases are shared with TRBD1. The CDR3 is made up of 15 amino acids. Germline loops: CDR1 LGHNA, CDR2 YNFKEQ. The J segment lost 9 bases and the V segment lost 0 bases, leaving 8 bases of the junction unmatched. The CDR3 reads CASSQDDRGLRPQHF. CDR3 nucleotides: TGTGCCAGCAGCCAAGATGATAGGGGGCTGAGGCCCCAGCATTTT.

Ten or more counts support this clonotype. This chain links TRBV20-1 with TRBJ2-7, with 9 bases identical to TRBD1. With 6 bases clipped from V and 3 bases from J, the junction kept 6 bases outside the gene matches. The CDR3 extends over 13 amino acids. In germline, CDR1 is DFQATT, CDR2 SNEGSKA (reference sequence). The DNA of the CDR3 is TGCAGTGCGGGAGGACAGGGGCGCTACGAGCAGTACTTC. It translates to CSAGGQGRYEQYF.

This clonotype was seen many times. The V gene is TRBV11-1, the J gene TRBJ2-7, with 11 bases that match TRBD1. Germline V CDR1 and CDR2: SGHAT, FQDESV (reference sequence). V shed 4 bases and J 0 bases; nucleotides not matched to a gene: 11. The CDR3 loop spans 18 amino acids. This CDR3 is CASSSAGTGGRSSYEQYF. DNA for the CDR3: TGTGCCAGCAGCTCCGCCGGGACAGGGGGTCGGAGCTCCTACGAGCAGTACTTC.

The chain recombines TRBV28 with TRBJ1-5; tentative D call: TRBD1 (5 bases). The CDR3 runs to 14 residues. Germline V gene lookup returns CDR1 MDHEN and CDR2 SYDVKM. Trimming removed 5 bases at V and 11 bases at J, with 19 bases between. The CDR3 spells CASSLNWDPRAQHF. In nucleotides, the CDR3 is TGTGCCAGCAGTCTCAATTGGGACCCTCGAGCCCAGCATTTT.

This chain joins TRBV7-9 and TRBJ2-5, with 8 bases identical to TRBD2. With 5 bases clipped from V and 5 bases from J, the junction kept 4 bases outside the gene matches. This CDR3 spans 13 amino acids. The germline V gene has CDR1 SEHNR and CDR2 FQNEAQ (reference sequence). The CDR3 bases are TGTGCCAGCAGCGACGGGGGGGCGGAGACCCAGTACTTC. It encodes CASSDGGAETQYF.

Many counts were recorded for this clonotype. The genes are TRBV2 and TRBJ2-7; D remains ambiguous. CDR3 size: 14 residues. Germline V lookup: CDR1 SNHLY, CDR2 FYNNEI. Trimming removed 2 bases at V and 2 bases at J, with 10 bases between. The CDR3: CASSELFGAYEQYF. DNA for the CDR3: TGTGCCAGCAGTGAACTTTTTGGGGCCTACGAGCAGTACTTC.

This clonotype was seen ten or more times. The chain couples TRBV2 to TRBJ1-2; D is unclear. From germline, CDR1 is SNHLY and CDR2 FYNNEI. The CDR3 is 14 amino acids. Trimming cost V 3 bases and J 4 bases, with 12 bases left between them. The CDR3 reads CASSDSLTSYGYTF. The CDR3 region has the DNA TGTGCCAGCAGTGACTCCCTGACTTCCTATGGCTACACCTTC.

The rearrangement links TRBV7-2 to TRBJ1-1; D is uncertain. The germline V and J ends were trimmed by 4 bases and 3 bases, with 9 bases remaining between them. The CDR3 is 13 residues long. The germline gives CDR1 SGHTA, CDR2 FQGNSA. The chain's CDR3 is CASSYGRYTEAFF. CDR3 DNA: TGTGCCAGCAGCTACGGACGCTACACTGAAGCTTTCTTT.

On this clonotype itself: One junction end disagrees with the germline gene, perhaps due to a read error. V and J are TRBV6-1 and TRBJ1-3, with no clear D. CDR3 length: 14 amino acids. Germline V CDR1 and CDR2: MNHNS, SASEGT. The chain's CDR3 is CASTLGVLGNTIYF. The CDR3 DNA reads as TGTGCCAGCACCCTTGGTGTCCTTGGAAACACTATATATTTT.

This clonotype was seen at least ten times. The chain is built from TRBV5-6 and TRBJ2-7; 9 nucleotides align to TRBD1. V was clipped by 1 base and J by 10 bases; unmatched bases: 3. The germline gives CDR1 SGHDT, CDR2 YYEEEE. The CDR3 consists of 12 residues. This chain's CDR3 is CASSLRTGVQYF. CDR3 bases: TGTGCCAGCAGCTTGCGGACAGGGGTTCAGTACTTC.

This clonotype was observed at least ten times. The rearrangement uses TRBV20-1 and TRBJ1-1; a possible D gene is TRBD1 (5 bases). The CDR3 is made up of 16 amino acids. CDR1 is DFQATT and CDR2 is SNEGSKA in the germline V gene (reference sequence). The V end was cut by 6 bases, the J end by 1 base, with 21 bases between. Written as DNA, the CDR3 is TGCAGTGCCACACCCCCGGGACGACTACCGAACACTGAAGCTTTCTTT. This gives the protein CSATPPGRLPNTEAFF.

There are a few counts of this clonotype. The junction and the germline gene differ at one end; a read error may be behind it. The J gene is TRBJ2-5, the V gene TRBV6-5, with 10 bases fitting TRBD2. Germline-derived CDR1 and CDR2 are MNHEY and SVGAGI. The CDR3 is made up of 17 amino acids. The CDR3 sequence is CASSSAASGGLQETKYF. CDR3 nucleotide sequence: TGTGCCAGCAGTTCCGCAGCTAGCGGGGGACTCCAAGAGACCAAGTACTTC.

This clonotype has ten or more counts. J is TRBJ2-2 and V is TRBV11-1; the match to TRBD1 covers 11 bases. The CDR3 contains 16 residues. Trimming removed 5 bases from V and 3 bases from J; junction bases left unmatched: 5. Germline CDR1 reads SGHAT; CDR2 reads FQDESV (reference sequence). Here the CDR3 reads CASSPRDRGYTGELFF. The CDR3 bases are TGTGCCAGCAGCCCCAGGGACAGGGGGTACACCGGGGAGCTGTTTTTT.

This clonotype was found many times. The chain joins TRBV28 to TRBJ1-3; no clear D gene. The germline V and J ends were trimmed by 1 base and 2 bases, with 15 bases remaining between them. The CDR3 has 17 amino acids. CDR1 is MDHEN, CDR2 SYDVKM, per germline. The DNA for the CDR3 is TGTGCCAGCAGTTTATTCGGACGGGAGGGTACTGGAAACACCATATATTTT. It specifies CASSLFGREGTGNTIYF.